Listed here is a single T cell receptor beta chain. Study processing details: The authors estimated nucleated cell counts from reference gene primer amplification. Using immunoSEQ multiplex PCR, the repertoire was profiled, and TCRdb retains in-frame clones only, with some absent. The DNA gave D and trimming, while V, J and clone size come from that table. Of roughly 200,000 clones listed, roughly 86% are singletons. The data were obtained in a study of blood T cell repertoires in COVID-19. Whole-study context: Material from acute and convalescent COVID-19 was sourced from the United States, Italy and Spain. The analysed material was cDNA or gDNA that came from T cells, B-cell-depleted T cells, or PBMCs.

V was clipped by 3 bases and J by 5 bases, with 14 bases between them. Germline CDR1 is MNHNS and CDR2 is SASEGT. The CDR3 has 16 residues. The chain combines TRBV6-1 with TRBJ1-6; D remains ambiguous. This receptor was obtained from a woman in her 70s with active or convalescent COVID-19. Source material: peripheral blood. This CDR3 reads CASSDDSYPDNSPLHF. The DNA for the CDR3 is TGTGCCAGCAGTGATGATTCGTATCCAGATAATTCACCCCTCCACTTT.